This passage covers 9 T cell receptor beta chains from one sample sequenced in a study of blood T cell repertoires in COVID-19. Assay: immunoSEQ multiplex PCR; the TCRdb copy retains only in-frame clones and omits some. The table lists about 150,000 clones, approximately 85% of them singletons. Sequences were obtained from peripheral blood. These receptors originate from a woman aged 60-75 years with COVID-19, enrolled during active disease.

This rearrangement joins TRBV6-5 to TRBJ1-5; a weak D match, TRBD1 (5 bases). The germline gives CDR1 MNHEY, CDR2 SVGAGI. The CDR3 totals 15 residues. V gave up 7 bases and J gave up 1 base, with 14 bases separating them. CDR3 in DNA: TGTGCCAGCACGTCGCAGCGGGGGAGCAATCAGCCCCAGCATTTT. This encodes CASTSQRGSNQPQHF.

V usage is TRBV7-6 and J usage is TRBJ2-6; 8 bases are shared with TRBD1. The CDR3 runs 16 residues. Germline loops: CDR1 SGHVS, CDR2 FNYEAQ. After removal of 4 bases from V and 4 bases from J, the junction contained 6 bases not matched to a gene. This CDR3 is CASSSQGAQGANVLTF. The CDR3 nucleotides are TGTGCCAGCAGCTCGCAGGGGGCGCAAGGGGCCAACGTCCTGACTTTC. The whole variable domain, remainder taken from reference TRBV7-6 and TRBJ2-6, is GAGVSQSPRYKVTKRGQDVALRCDPISGHVSLYWYRQALGQGPEFLTYFNYEAQQDKSGLPNDRFSAERPEGSISTLTIQRTEQRDSAMYRCASSSQGAQGANVLTFGAGSRLTVL.

The chain recombines TRBV6-2 or TRBV6-3 with TRBJ1-1; tentative D call: TRBD1 (5 bases). This CDR3 comprises 13 residues. Germline CDR1 is MNHEY and CDR2 is SVGEGT. V gave up 2 bases and J gave up 11 bases, with 15 bases separating them. The CDR3: CASSYPGTEGAFF. The CDR3 coding sequence is TGTGCCAGCAGTTACCCGGGGACGGAGGGCGCTTTCTTT.

This rearrangement joins TRBV9 to TRBJ2-1, with 11 bases identical to TRBD2. The CDR3 runs 15 residues. The ends lost 0 bases at V and 7 bases at J; junction bases unmatched: 3. In germline, CDR1 is SGDLS, CDR2 YYNGEE. This chain's CDR3 is CASSVVSSGGNEQFF. In nucleotides, the CDR3 is TGTGCCAGCAGCGTAGTATCTAGCGGGGGGAATGAGCAGTTCTTC.

This sequence joins TRBV5-6 and TRBJ2-6, with D possibly TRBD2 on 7 matching bases. V shed 0 bases and J shed 4 bases, with 11 bases lying between them. CDR3 length equals 16 residues. In germline, CDR1 is SGHDT, CDR2 YYEEEE. CDR3 loop: CASSLVAGAGANVLTF. CDR3 sequence (DNA): TGTGCCAGCAGCTTGGTGGCGGGGGCCGGGGCCAACGTCCTGACTTTC.

Here the CDR3 reads CASSEGLGGWNEKLFF. Written as DNA, the CDR3 is TGTGCCAGCAGTGAAGGGTTAGGGGGCTGGAATGAAAAACTGTTTTTT. The rearrangement joins TRBV2 to TRBJ1-4, with 7 bases that match TRBD1. Germline V gene lookup returns CDR1 SNHLY and CDR2 FYNNEI. V lost 1 base, J lost 5 bases, and 7 bases stayed unmatched. The CDR3 runs to 16 residues.

V usage is TRBV6-1 and J usage is TRBJ1-2; weak D call: TRBD1 (6 bases). This CDR3 region has 14 residues. V lost 0 bases and J lost 8, with 13 bases in between. Germline V gene sequence: CDR1 MNHNS, CDR2 SASEGT. The CDR3, as DNA: TGTGCCAGCAGTGAAGCGACGCGTAGGGGGGGCTACACCTTC. Translating it yields CASSEATRRGGYTF.

The CDR3 region has the DNA TGTGCCAGCAGCTTGGCAGGGGCGAACACTGAAGCTTTCTTT. This codes for CASSLAGANTEAFF. This rearrangement joins TRBV5-5 to TRBJ1-1, with a possible D match to TRBD1 (6 bases). Germline loops: CDR1 SGHKS, CDR2 YYEKEE (reference sequence). The CDR3 length is 14 residues. Deletions cut 0 bases from V and 1 base from J, with 7 bases between.

The chain combines TRBV3-1 (or the pseudogene TRBV3-2) with TRBJ2-7; 10 positions match TRBD2. Germline V lookup: CDR1 LGHDT, CDR2 YNNKEL (reference sequence). The CDR3 length is 15 residues. The ends lost 0 bases at V and 6 bases at J; junction bases unmatched: 5. This CDR3 reads CASSQERLAGAEQYF. In DNA form, the CDR3 reads TGTGCCAGCAGCCAAGAAAGGCTAGCGGGAGCCGAGCAGTACTTC.